This T cell receptor (beta chain) was profiled in a study of blood T cells in healthy people across ages. Findings and limits, study-wide: Older age went with lower TCR beta diversity per million T cells, in a roughly linear way.

Ranging in age from about 6 to 90, the donors were healthy Caucasian individuals from Russia. Germline assignment: CDR1 MNHEY and CDR2 SMNVEV (reference sequence). The CDR3 consists of 18 residues. Deletions cut 1 base from V and 1 base from J, with 14 bases between. To note about this clonotype: The antigen remains unidentified.

Using a J-beta primer mix together with a sample-barcoded 5' primer, a second PCR was run for roughly 7 to 11 cycles. A 12-random-nucleotide template-switch adaptor tagged each cDNA molecule. TCRdb used MiXCR to reprocess the 5' RACE reads, holding one entry per CDR3 protein. The data contain 660,000 or so distinct CDR3 sequences, 58% of them singletons. This chain links TRBV27 with TRBJ1-6; D remains unclear. Material for sequencing was blood. This TCR was sampled from a man between 60 and 75 years old in good health. CDR3 protein: CASSLYPLTGSYNSPLHF. For the CDR3, the DNA is TGTGCCAGCAGTTTATACCCCCTCACGGGATCCTATAATTCACCCCTCCACTTT.